This T cell receptor beta chain emerged from a study of blood T cells in healthy people across ages. Study as a whole: Per two T cells, about one barcoded beta molecule was captured through template switching. General study points: What prevented conclusive comparison of naive and antigen-experienced cells was that PBMCs were unsorted.

Comments on this clonotype: As yet, its antigen is unknown.

PCR was performed a second time for about 6 to 12 cycles using a sample-barcoded 5' primer and a J-beta primer mix. TCRdb re-called the 5' RACE reads through MiXCR, storing one row per CDR3 protein. The sample has 750,000 to 950,000 distinct CDR3 sequences, approximately 32% seen once; the top ten hold roughly 10%. CDR3 length: 17 amino acids. CDR1 and CDR2 (germline): SGHKS, YYEKEE (reference sequence). After removal of 0 bases from V and 0 bases from J, the junction contained 8 bases not matched to a gene. The data were also submitted as part of a second study, on T cells of mothers and their children. That work adds: The analysis detected no persistent microchimeric T cell clones.

Sequencing input: blood. This chain joins TRBV5-5 and TRBJ2-7, with TRBD1 matching over 8 bases. The TCR originated in a woman aged 40-49 years in good health. CDR3 sequence reads: CASSLGAGGYLSYEQYF. DNA for the CDR3: TGTGCCAGCAGCTTGGGGGCAGGGGGCTACCTCTCCTACGAGCAGTACTTC. The whole variable domain, remainder taken from reference TRBV5-5 and TRBJ2-7, is DAGVTQSPTHLIKTRGQQVTLRCSPISGHKSVSWYQQVLGQGPQFIFQYYEKEERGRGNFPDRFSARQFPNYSSELNVNALLLGDSALYLCASSLGAGGYLSYEQYFGPGTRLTVT.